Listed below are T cell receptor beta chains from one sample, sequenced in a study of early T cells in non-severe SARS-CoV-2 infection. TCRdb redid the calling of the 5' RACE reads with MiXCR, one entry per CDR3 protein. Here the sample spans about 81,000 distinct CDR3 sequences, 5% to 6.5% being singletons. Material: whole blood. The receptors stem from an adult who was a healthcare worker with PCR-confirmed SARS-CoV-2 infection or an uninfected control (not recorded which). CDR3s include the opening cysteine and the closing phenylalanine or tryptophan. The D gene is left open where the match is weak. Expanded clones get a size class; other rows say once, few or many, or leave the size out.

>TRBJ2-3|few|TRBV7-9|-
CASSLEVRGVPDTQYF
TGTGCCAGCAGCTTAGAGGTTAGAGGAGTCCCAGATACGCAGTATTTT
>TRBJ1-2|many|TRBV29-1|TRBD1
CSVGTGPTNYGYTF
TGCAGCGTTGGGACAGGGCCAACTAACTATGGCTACACCTTC
>TRBJ2-3|many|TRBV6-2/TRBV6-3|TRBD2
CASSYFVGGSVTSTDTQYF
TGTGCCAGCAGTTACTTCGTCGGCGGGAGCGTAACTAGCACAGATACGCAGTATTTT
>TRBJ2-7|few|TRBV29-1|-
CSVSGLGRYYEQYF
TGCAGCGTTTCGGGACTCGGGCGGTACTACGAGCAGTACTTC
>TRBJ2-5|few|TRBV14|-
CASSQDVQTQYF
TGTGCCAGCAGCCAAGATGTCCAGACCCAGTACTTC
>TRBJ2-2|few|TRBV20-1|TRBD2
CSARDRIAGGAGGELFF
TGCAGTGCTAGAGATCGGATAGCGGGGGGCGCGGGCGGGGAGCTGTTTTTT
>TRBJ2-2|many|TRBV20-1|-
CSARSGGAANTGELFF
TGCAGTGCTAGAAGTGGGGGTGCGGCGAACACCGGGGAGCTGTTTTTT
>TRBJ2-5|many|TRBV28|TRBD1
CASSSYRAGGLETQYF
TGTGCCAGCAGTTCATATCGGGCAGGGGGCTTAGAGACCCAGTACTTC
>TRBJ2-1|few|TRBV7-9|-
CASSLGDNEQFF
TGTGCCAGCAGCTTAGGGGACAATGAGCAGTTCTTC
>TRBJ1-1|-|TRBV7-2|-
CASSSAGVSSFF
TGTGCCAGCAGCTCTGCAGGGGTCTCATCTTTTTTT
>TRBJ2-7|many|TRBV5-5|-
CASSPAGSYEQYF
TGTGCCAGCAGCCCAGCCGGCTCCTACGAGCAGTACTTC
>TRBJ2-7|many|TRBV20-1|-
CSARDPAGSYEQYF
TGCAGTGCTAGAGATCCGGCGGGCTCCTACGAGCAGTACTTC
>TRBJ2-3|-|TRBV9|-
CASSLTGDTQYF
TGTGCCAGCAGCCTTACAGGGGATACGCAGTATTTT
>TRBJ2-2|many|TRBV6-5|TRBD2
CASSPTSGRGTGELFF
TGTGCCAGCAGTCCTACTAGCGGGAGGGGCACCGGGGAGCTGTTTTTT
>TRBJ1-2|-|TRBV29-1|-
CSAETDNYGYTF
TGCAGCGCCGAGACAGATAACTATGGCTACACCTTC
>TRBJ1-6|many|TRBV18|-
CASSPVVGDYNSPLHF
TGTGCCAGCTCACCAGTTGTCGGAGACTATAATTCACCCCTCCACTTT
>TRBJ2-2|many|TRBV7-2|TRBD2
CASSPSGLAGVNGELFF
TGTGCCAGCAGCCCCTCGGGACTAGCGGGAGTAAACGGGGAGCTGTTTTTT
>TRBJ2-2|many|TRBV11-2|-
CASRDHLGPTGELFF
TGTGCCAGCAGGGACCATTTGGGACCCACCGGGGAGCTGTTTTTT
>TRBJ2-3|-|TRBV6-5|TRBD2
CASSSWTSGGHTQYF
TGTGCCAGCAGTTCATGGACTAGCGGGGGACATACGCAGTATTTT
>TRBJ2-7|many|TRBV7-2|TRBD2
CASSPAREVYEQYF
TGTGCCAGCAGCCCTGCCCGGGAGGTCTACGAGCAGTACTTC
>TRBJ1-2|-|TRBV4-3|TRBD1
CASSQAGTGGSRYTF
TGCGCCAGCAGCCAAGCGGGGACAGGGGGCAGTCGCTACACCTTC
>TRBJ2-1|many|TRBV9|TRBD1
CASSVDPTGAGYNEQFF
TGTGCCAGCAGCGTAGACCCCACAGGGGCGGGTTACAATGAGCAGTTCTTC
>TRBJ2-1|many|TRBV7-9|TRBD1
CASSFRQGARYNEQFF
TGTGCCAGCAGTTTTCGACAGGGGGCGAGGTACAATGAGCAGTTCTTC
>TRBJ1-2|many|TRBV25-1|-
CASSDTTGVYGYTF
TGTGCCAGCAGTGACACGACAGGAGTCTATGGCTACACCTTC
>TRBJ2-7|few|TRBV2|-
CASSRGVLYEQYF
TGTGCCAGCAGTAGAGGGGTCCTATACGAGCAGTACTTC
>TRBJ1-1|few|TRBV3-1|TRBD1
CASSQAPTGVTEAFF
TGTGCCAGCAGCCAAGCTCCAACAGGGGTCACTGAAGCTTTCTTT
>TRBJ2-7|-|TRBV20-1|TRBD2
CSAYALAGYEQYF
TGCAGTGCTTACGCCCTAGCGGGTTACGAGCAGTACTTC
>TRBJ1-1|-|TRBV4-3|TRBD1
CASSQDTGVTEAFF
TGCGCCAGCAGCCAAGACACAGGGGTCACTGAAGCTTTCTTT
>TRBJ2-3|few|TRBV7-6|TRBD2
CASSLDTTGTKRDTQYF
TGTGCCAGCAGCTTAGACACCACCGGGACTAAAAGGGATACGCAGTATTTT
>TRBJ1-2|many|TRBV6-6|TRBD1
CASRHDRAIDGYTF
TGTGCCAGCAGGCATGACAGGGCTATCGATGGCTACACCTTC
>TRBJ2-7|many|TRBV11-2|-
CASSLAETDFEQYF
TGTGCCAGCAGCTTGGCCGAGACAGACTTCGAGCAGTACTTC
>TRBJ1-5|many|TRBV7-9|TRBD1
CASSLGFQGVGQPQHF
TGTGCCAGCAGCTTAGGCTTTCAGGGGGTTGGACAGCCCCAGCATTTT
>TRBJ2-1|-|TRBV9|TRBD2
CASVGAGALLGEQFF
TGTGCCAGCGTAGGAGCGGGAGCCCTGTTGGGTGAGCAGTTCTTC
>TRBJ2-7|-|TRBV6-1|TRBD1
CASSDHRGREQYF
TGTGCCAGCAGTGACCACAGGGGGCGAGAGCAGTACTTC
>TRBJ1-5|-|TRBV28|-
CASSPIGGDRQPQHF
TGTGCCAGCAGTCCCATTGGGGGGGATAGGCAGCCCCAGCATTTT
>TRBJ2-1|many|TRBV12-3/TRBV12-4|-
CASSLGGNEQFF
TGTGCCAGCAGCTTAGGGGGAAATGAGCAGTTCTTC
>TRBJ2-1|many|TRBV21-1|-
CASSKATSLRNEQFF
TGTGCCAGCAGCAAAGCGACCAGCCTTCGAAATGAGCAGTTCTTC
>TRBJ1-1|-|TRBV6-1|-
CASQVAWNTEAFF
TGTGCCAGCCAGGTAGCTTGGAACACTGAAGCTTTCTTT
>TRBJ1-2|many|TRBV15|-
CATSTGDNYGYTF
TGTGCCACCAGTACCGGGGATAACTATGGCTACACCTTC
>TRBJ2-5|-|TRBV7-2|TRBD1
CASSSRDRGGKTQYF
TGTGCCAGCAGCTCCCGGGACAGGGGGGGAAAGACCCAGTACTTC
>TRBJ2-4|few|TRBV29-1|-
CSVEGETRGTKNIQYF
TGCAGCGTTGAAGGAGAAACGAGGGGAACCAAAAACATTCAGTACTTC
>TRBJ1-6|-|TRBV29-1|-
CSVAGAGDRGSPLHF
TGCAGCGTTGCTGGGGCAGGGGATCGAGGATCACCCCTCCACTTT